A single T cell receptor delta chain is shown here with its context. Its antigen is not identified. The sorted cells were CD3+ Vdelta1+ Vdelta2- thymocytes from alphabeta-depleted thymus. Vdelta1+ thymocyte sorts reached between about 96% and 99.6% purity. The length of the CDR3 is 16 residues. Trimming left V 1 base short and J 0 bases short, with 12 bases between. The V gene's germline CDR1 is TSWWSYY and CDR2 QGS. This sample stems from a study of Vδ1+ human thymocytes. The study, taken as a whole, reports: Unexpected Vdelta2 sequences could cause misinterpretation of bulk repertoire data. Thymic delta-chain repertoires held approximately 20% Vdelta2 sequences and few Vdelta3, despite high sort purity. Thymic TRG and TRD repertoires appeared highly polyclonal, with Gaussian CDR3 length distributions.

Extracted RNA was reverse transcribed into cDNA. The CDR3 regions were amplified by multiplex PCR from V-gene primers to a constant-region primer. TCRdb reanalysed the multiplex PCR reads via CATT. The sample shows about 58,000 delta-chain clones, approximately 15% of them seen only once. The receptor comes from a girl less than two years old who had congenital heart surgery. The rearrangement joins TRDV1 to TRDJ1; no clear D. What was sequenced was Vdelta1+ gamma-delta thymocytes from the thymus. Indicated subset: FACS-sorted CD3+ TCRalphabeta- TCRVdelta1+ TCRVdelta2- thymocytes. The CDR3 sequence: CALGERLLENTDKLIF. The CDR3 nucleotides read TGTGCTCTTGGGGAACGGTTATTGGAGAACACCGATAAACTCATCTTT.